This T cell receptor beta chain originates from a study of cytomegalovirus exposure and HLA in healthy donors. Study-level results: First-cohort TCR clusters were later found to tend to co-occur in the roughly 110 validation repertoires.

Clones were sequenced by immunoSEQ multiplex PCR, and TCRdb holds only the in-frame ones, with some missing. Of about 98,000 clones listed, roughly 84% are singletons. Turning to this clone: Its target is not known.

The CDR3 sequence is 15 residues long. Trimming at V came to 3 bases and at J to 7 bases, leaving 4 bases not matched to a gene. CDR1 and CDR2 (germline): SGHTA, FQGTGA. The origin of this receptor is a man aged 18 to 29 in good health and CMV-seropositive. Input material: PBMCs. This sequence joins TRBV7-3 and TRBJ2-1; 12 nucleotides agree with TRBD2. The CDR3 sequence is CASSFRTSGVNEQFF. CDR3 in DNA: TGTGCCAGCAGCTTCAGGACTAGCGGGGTTAATGAGCAGTTCTTC. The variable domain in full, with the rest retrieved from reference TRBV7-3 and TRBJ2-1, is GAGVSQTPSNKVTEKGKYVELRCDPISGHTALYWYRQSLGQGPEFLIYFQGTGAADDSGLPNDRFFAVRPEGSVSTLKIQRTERGDSAVYLCASSFRTSGVNEQFFGPGTRLTVL.